This TCR beta chain is from a study of T cells in Graves' hyperthyroidism and ophthalmopathy. Germline V gene data show CDR1 as LGHNA and CDR2 as YNFKEQ. Losses at the gene ends were 1 base for V and 2 bases for J; bases not matched to a gene: 12. The CDR3 extends over 19 amino acids. Patients were excluded for uncontrolled infection, other autoimmune disease, pregnancy or lactation. Diagnostic assessment was based on clinical symptoms, serum thyroxine and TRAb, thyroid ultrasound and orbital computed tomography. Amplified regions were TCR beta CDR3 sequences from RNA transcripts. When the TCR CDR3 underwent first-round RT-PCR, the HTBI primer set was used. TCRdb reprocessed the multiplex PCR reads with MiXCR, giving one entry per CDR3 protein. The table records about 520,000 distinct CDR3 sequences, roughly a quarter of them present only once.

This sequence joins TRBV4-2 and TRBJ2-2; TRBD2 agrees at 8 bases. This TCR was recovered from a woman in her twenties or thirties with Graves' ophthalmopathy. The specimen sequenced was blood. DNA for the CDR3: TGTGCCAGCAGCCAAGTTCATCTGCGGGGGGCCCTAAACACCGGGGAGCTGTTTTTT. As protein: CASSQVHLRGALNTGELFF.